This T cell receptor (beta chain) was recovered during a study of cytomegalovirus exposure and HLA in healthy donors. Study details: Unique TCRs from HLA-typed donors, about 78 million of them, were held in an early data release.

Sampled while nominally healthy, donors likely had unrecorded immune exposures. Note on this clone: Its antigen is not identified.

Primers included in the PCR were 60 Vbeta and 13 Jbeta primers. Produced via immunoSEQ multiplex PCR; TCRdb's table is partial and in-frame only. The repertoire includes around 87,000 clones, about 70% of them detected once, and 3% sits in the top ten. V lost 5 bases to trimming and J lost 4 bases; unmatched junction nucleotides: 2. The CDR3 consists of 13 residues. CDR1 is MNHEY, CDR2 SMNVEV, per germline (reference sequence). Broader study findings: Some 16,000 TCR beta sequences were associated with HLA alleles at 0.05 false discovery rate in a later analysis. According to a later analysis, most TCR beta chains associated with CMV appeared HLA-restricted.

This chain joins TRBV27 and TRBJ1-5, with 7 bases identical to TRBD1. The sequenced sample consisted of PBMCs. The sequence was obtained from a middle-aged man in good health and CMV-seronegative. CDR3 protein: CASSPRGNQPQHF. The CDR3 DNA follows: TGTGCCAGCAGTCCCAGGGGGAATCAGCCCCAGCATTTT.